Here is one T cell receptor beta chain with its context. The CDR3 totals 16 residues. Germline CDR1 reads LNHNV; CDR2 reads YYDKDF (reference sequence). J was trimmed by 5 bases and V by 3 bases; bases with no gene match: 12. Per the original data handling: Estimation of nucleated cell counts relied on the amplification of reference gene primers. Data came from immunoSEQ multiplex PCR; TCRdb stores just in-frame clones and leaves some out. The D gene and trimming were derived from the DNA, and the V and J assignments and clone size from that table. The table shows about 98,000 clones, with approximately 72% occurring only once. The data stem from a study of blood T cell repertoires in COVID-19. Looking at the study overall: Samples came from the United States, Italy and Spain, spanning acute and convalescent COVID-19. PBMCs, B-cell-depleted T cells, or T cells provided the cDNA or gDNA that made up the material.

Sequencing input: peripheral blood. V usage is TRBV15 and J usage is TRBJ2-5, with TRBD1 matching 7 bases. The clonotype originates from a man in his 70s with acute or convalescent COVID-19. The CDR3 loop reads CATSRDPTRGPETQYF. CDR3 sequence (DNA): TGTGCCACCAGCAGGGACCCTACAAGGGGGCCCGAGACCCAGTACTTC.